The subject of this entry is one T cell receptor (beta chain). PCR was performed using 60 Vbeta and 13 Jbeta primers. In the source study's methods: In a later analysis, of tens of millions of unique beta chains, roughly 11 million appeared in at least two donors. Assay used: immunoSEQ multiplex PCR; TCRdb lists only in-frame clones, some missing. From that table come the V and J calls and clone size; the DNA was used to work out D and trimming. Of around 120,000 clones listed, 70% to 80% are singletons. The CDR3 covers 16 residues. V lost 1 base to trimming and J lost 1 base; unmatched junction nucleotides: 2. Germline V gene lookup returns CDR1 MNHNS and CDR2 SASEGT. This record comes from a study of cytomegalovirus exposure and HLA in healthy donors.

Material: PBMCs. This receptor was identified in a woman aged 45-65 years in good health and CMV-seropositive. This chain links TRBV6-1 with TRBJ2-3; TRBD2 agrees at 10 bases. The CDR3 DNA sequence: TGTGCCAGCAGTGAAGGGCTAGCGGGAGGCACAGATACGCAGTATTTT. Protein product: CASSEGLAGGTDTQYF.